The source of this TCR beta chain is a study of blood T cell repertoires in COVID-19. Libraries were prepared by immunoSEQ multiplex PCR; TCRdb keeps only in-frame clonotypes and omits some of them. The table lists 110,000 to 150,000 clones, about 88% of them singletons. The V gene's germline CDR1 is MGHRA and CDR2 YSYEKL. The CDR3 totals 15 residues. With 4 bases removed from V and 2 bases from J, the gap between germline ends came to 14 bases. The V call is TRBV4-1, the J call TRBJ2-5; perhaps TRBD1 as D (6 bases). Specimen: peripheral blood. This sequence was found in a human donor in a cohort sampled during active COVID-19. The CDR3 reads CASSRATGSQETQYF. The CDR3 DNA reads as TGCGCCAGCAGCCGAGCTACAGGGTCTCAAGAGACCCAGTACTTC.